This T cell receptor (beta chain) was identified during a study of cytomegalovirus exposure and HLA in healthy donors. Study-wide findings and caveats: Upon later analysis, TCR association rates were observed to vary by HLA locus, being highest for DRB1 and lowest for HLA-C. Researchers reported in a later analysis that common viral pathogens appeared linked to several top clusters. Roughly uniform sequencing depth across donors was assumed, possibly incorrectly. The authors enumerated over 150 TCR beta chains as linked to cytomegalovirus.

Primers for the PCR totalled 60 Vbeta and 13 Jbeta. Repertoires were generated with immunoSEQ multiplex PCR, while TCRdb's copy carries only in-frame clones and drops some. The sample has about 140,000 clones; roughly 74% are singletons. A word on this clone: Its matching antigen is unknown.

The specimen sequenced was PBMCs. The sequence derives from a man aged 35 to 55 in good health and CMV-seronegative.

As DNA, the CDR3 is TGCAGCGTTGAAGATCCCGGGGGGGGCACAGATACGCAGTATTTT. This translates into CSVEDPGGGTDTQYF. This chain connects TRBV29-1 to TRBJ2-3; 8 bases fit TRBD2. V lost 0 bases to trimming and J lost 1 base; unmatched junction nucleotides: 3. CDR1 and CDR2 (germline): SQVTM, ANQGSEA. The CDR3 totals 15 residues.